A single sample is the source of the 4 T cell receptor beta chains below, sequenced in a study of T-cell memory formation after mild COVID-19 (TCRdb year 2021). Library preparation employed 5' RACE. The data were produced on an Illumina NovaSeq 6000. TCRdb passed the public sequencing reads through fastp at Q25 and MiXCR, retaining productive beta sequences. Here each entry gathers all rows of one CDR3 protein and keeps the most common genes and DNA. The sample table contains roughly 190,000 distinct CDR3 sequences; only one count was recorded for around 18% of them. The top ten constitute 2.4% of the sample. Sequences were obtained from PBMCs or a T cell subset sorted from them (not recorded which). The receptors were gathered from an adult woman who had mild COVID-19 (a few samples of this study predate the infection). The sample titles of this study are shuffled in the database, so cell type and time point are left out; the donor was told from shared clones.

This clonotype was counted a few times. V is TRBV29-1 and J is TRBJ2-3; no firm D call. Trimming shortened V by 0 bases and J by 6 bases, and 10 bases separated the two germline ends. The CDR3 length is 13 residues. The germline V gene has CDR1 SQVTM and CDR2 ANQGSEA. The CDR3 region is CSVEDKGLDTQYF. DNA for the CDR3: TGCAGCGTTGAAGATAAGGGTCTGGATACGCAGTATTTT.

This chain's CDR3 is CASSMALASGYEQYF. The CDR3, as DNA: TGTGCCAGTAGTATGGCCCTAGCGTCTGGCTACGAGCAGTACTTC. The chain employs TRBV19 and TRBJ2-7, with a weak D call TRBD2 (6 bases). Per the germline V gene, CDR1 is LNHDA and CDR2 is SQIVND (reference sequence). The CDR3 spans 15 residues. V lost 3 bases and J lost 3, with 15 bases in between. The full variable domain, rest sourced from reference TRBV19 and TRBJ2-7, is DGGITQSPKYLFRKEGQNVTLSCEQNLNHDAMYWYRQDPGQGLRLIYYSQIVNDFQKGDIAEGYSVSREKKESFPLTVTSAQKNPTAFYLCASSMALASGYEQYFGPGTRLTVT.

The gene calls are TRBV7-2 and TRBJ2-7, with 7 bases that match TRBD2. V trimming: 6 bases; J trimming: 3 bases; junction bases outside the gene matches: 8. The V gene's germline CDR1 is SGHTA and CDR2 FQGNSA. The CDR3 covers 14 residues. The CDR3, as DNA: TGTGCCAGCAGAGATAGGCGGGGGAACTACGAGCAGTACTTC. It is translated as CASRDRRGNYEQYF.

The J gene is TRBJ1-1, the V gene TRBV29-1; possible D gene TRBD1, 5 bases. Trimming left V 6 bases short and J 5 bases short, with 13 bases between. The CDR3 contains 12 residues. CDR1 is SQVTM and CDR2 is ANQGSEA in the germline V gene. DNA of the CDR3: TGCAGCGTCGGGGACCCCGGAACTGAAGCTTTCTTT. As protein: CSVGDPGTEAFF.